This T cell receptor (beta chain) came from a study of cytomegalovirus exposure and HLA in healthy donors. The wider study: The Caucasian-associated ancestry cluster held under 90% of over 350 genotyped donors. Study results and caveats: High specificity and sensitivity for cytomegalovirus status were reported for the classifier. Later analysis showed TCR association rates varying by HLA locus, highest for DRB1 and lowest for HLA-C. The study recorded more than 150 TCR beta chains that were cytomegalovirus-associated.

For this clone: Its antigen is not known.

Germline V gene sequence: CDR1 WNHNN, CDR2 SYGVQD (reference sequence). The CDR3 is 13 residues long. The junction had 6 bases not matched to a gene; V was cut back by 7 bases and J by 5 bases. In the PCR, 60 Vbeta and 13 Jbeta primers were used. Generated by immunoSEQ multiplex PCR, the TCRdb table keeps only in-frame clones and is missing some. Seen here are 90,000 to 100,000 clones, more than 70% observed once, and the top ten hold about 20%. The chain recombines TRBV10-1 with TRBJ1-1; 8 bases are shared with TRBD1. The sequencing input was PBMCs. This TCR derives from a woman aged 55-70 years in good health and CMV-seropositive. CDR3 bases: TGCGCCAGCAAAGGCGGGGACAGGACTGAAGCTTTCTTT. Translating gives CASKGGDRTEAFF.